The 11 T cell receptor beta chains below all came from one sample that was sequenced in a study of cytomegalovirus exposure and HLA in healthy donors. 13 Jbeta primers and 60 Vbeta primers were used for the PCR. The data were produced by immunoSEQ multiplex PCR, yet TCRdb's version contains in-frame clones alone and is incomplete. The data contain approximately 110,000 clones, 13% to 15% of them singletons. The specimen was PBMCs. The receptors were sampled from a female donor in good health and CMV-seronegative.

The genes are TRBV27 and TRBJ2-7, with 10 nucleotides matching TRBD1. CDR1 is MNHEY, CDR2 SMNVEV, per germline (reference sequence). The CDR3 totals 13 residues. Trimming cost V 7 bases and J 6 bases; bases outside gene matches: 6. The CDR3 is CASNRQGAGEQYF. The CDR3, as DNA: TGTGCCAGCAATCGACAGGGGGCCGGCGAGCAGTACTTC.

The gene calls are TRBV6-6 and TRBJ2-5, with D uncertain. Deletions cut 2 bases from V and 0 bases from J, with 7 bases between. This CDR3 region has 14 residues. The germline gives CDR1 MNHNY, CDR2 SVGAGI (reference sequence). In nucleotides, the CDR3 is TGTGCCAGCAGTTACGCCCGGGACCAAGAGACCCAGTACTTC. Its translation is CASSYARDQETQYF.

This clone was seen a handful of times. The rearrangement uses TRBV19 and TRBJ1-5; D uncertain. Trimming shortened V by 4 bases and J by 1 base, and 11 bases separated the two germline ends. Germline-derived CDR1 and CDR2 are LNHDA and SQIVND (reference sequence). The CDR3 sequence is 15 residues long. The CDR3 DNA reads as TGTGCCAGTAGTAATCAAGGGAGCAGCAATCAGCCCCAGCATTTT. Protein product: CASSNQGSSNQPQHF.

V gene TRBV27 combines with J gene TRBJ2-1, with 7 bases that match TRBD1. The CDR3 sequence is 14 residues long. The V gene's germline CDR1 is MNHEY and CDR2 SMNVEV (reference sequence). The J segment lost 10 bases and the V segment lost 5 bases, leaving 11 bases of the junction unmatched. In nucleotides, the CDR3 is TGTGCCAGCAGTCAAGGTGACAGGGTAAGCGAGCAGTTCTTC. This sequence encodes CASSQGDRVSEQFF.

The rearrangement links TRBV18 to TRBJ2-1; TRBD1 agrees at 7 bases. The CDR3 sequence is 14 residues long. V lost 6 bases and J lost 6; bases outside the gene matches: 8. Germline values: CDR1 KGHSH, CDR2 LQKENI. In nucleotides, the CDR3 is TGTGCCAGCTCCGAGACAGGGTATTTCAATGAGCAGTTCTTC. Its translation is CASSETGYFNEQFF.

The sample holds a few counts of this clone. V is TRBV29-1 and J is TRBJ1-5; TRBD1 matches 7 bases. Germline assignment: CDR1 SQVTM and CDR2 ANQGSEA. The CDR3 consists of 13 residues. The ends lost 6 bases at V and 1 base at J; junction bases unmatched: 3. The CDR3 DNA reads as TGCAGCGTGGGACAGACGAGCAATCAGCCCCAGCATTTT. Translating gives CSVGQTSNQPQHF.

For the CDR3, the DNA is TGTGCCAGCGGCAAAGACAGAAACACTGAAGCTTTCTTT. It translates to CASGKDRNTEAFF. The chain uses TRBV7-6 and TRBJ1-1; D is perhaps TRBD1 (5 bases). The CDR3 extends over 13 amino acids. Trimming shortened V by 8 bases and J by 2 bases, and 12 bases separated the two germline ends. CDR1 SGHVS and CDR2 FNYEAQ come from the germline V gene. The variable domain in full, with the rest retrieved from reference TRBV7-6 and TRBJ1-1, is GAGVSQSPRYKVTKRGQDVALRCDPISGHVSLYWYRQALGQGPEFLTYFNYEAQQDKSGLPNDRFSAERPEGSISTLTIQRTEQRDSAMYRCASGKDRNTEAFFGQGTRLTVV.

This clone was detected only a few times. This CDR3 is CASSSRDRGHEQYF. Written as DNA, the CDR3 is TGTGCCAGCAGCTCACGGGACAGGGGCCACGAGCAGTACTTC. This chain links TRBV9 with TRBJ2-7; 10 bases fit TRBD1. Germline trimming cut 4 bases from V and 5 bases from J; bases unmatched to any gene: 6. The CDR3 contains 14 residues. Per germline, CDR1 SGDLS and CDR2 YYNGEE.

This clone appeared a few times. V is TRBV6-1 and J is TRBJ1-6; 10 bases map to TRBD1. J gave up 0 bases and V 2 bases, and 7 bases lay outside the gene matches. CDR3 size: 19 residues. CDR1 and CDR2 from the germline V gene are MNHNS and SASEGT. CDR3 protein: CASSERGDRGSSYNSPLHF. For the CDR3, the DNA is TGTGCCAGCAGTGAAAGAGGGGACAGGGGAAGCTCCTATAATTCACCCCTCCACTTT.

A few counts support this clone. The rearrangement uses TRBV4-3 and TRBJ1-1; no firm D call. Per the germline V gene, CDR1 is LGHNA and CDR2 is YSLEER. Between the trimmed V and J ends, which lost 0 bases and 11 bases, there was a span of 19 bases. The CDR3 extends over 15 amino acids. The CDR3 coding sequence is TGCGCCAGCAGCCAAGACATCGGCAGGCCAAAAGGTGCTTTCTTT. Its translation is CASSQDIGRPKGAFF.

There are a few counts of this clone. This rearrangement joins TRBV30 to TRBJ2-3; TRBD2 matches 7 bases. V shed 1 base, J shed 5 bases, and the junction held 0 bases outside the gene matches. Germline V lookup: CDR1 GTSNPN, CDR2 SVGIG (reference sequence). The CDR3 is 12 residues long. The CDR3 nucleotides read TGTGCCTGGAGTGCGGGAGGAGATACGCAGTATTTT. Protein product: CAWSAGGDTQYF.